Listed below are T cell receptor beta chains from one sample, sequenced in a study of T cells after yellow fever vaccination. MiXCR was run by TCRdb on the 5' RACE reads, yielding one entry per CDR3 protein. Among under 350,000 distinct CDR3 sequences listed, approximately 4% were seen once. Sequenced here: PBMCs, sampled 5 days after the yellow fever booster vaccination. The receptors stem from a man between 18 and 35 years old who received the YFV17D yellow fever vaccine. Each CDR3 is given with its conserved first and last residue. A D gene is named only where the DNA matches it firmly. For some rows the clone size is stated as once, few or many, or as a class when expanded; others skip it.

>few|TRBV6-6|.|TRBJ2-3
TGTGCCAGTCGATTTGCCTCGGGGGGCACAGATACGCAGTATTTT
CASRFASGGTDTQYF
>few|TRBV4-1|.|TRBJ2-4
TGCGCCAGCAGCCAAGAAAGGGTGGGGGCCAAAAACATTCAGTACTTC
CASSQERVGAKNIQYF
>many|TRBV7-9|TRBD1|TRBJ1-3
TGTGCCTCACGCACGGGGACAGGGGGCTCTGGAAACACCATATATTTT
CASRTGTGGSGNTIYF
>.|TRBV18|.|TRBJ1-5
TGTGCCAGCTCACCGGGGGGGAAAAATCAGCCCCAGCATTTT
CASSPGGKNQPQHF
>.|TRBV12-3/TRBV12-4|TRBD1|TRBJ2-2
TGTGCCATCAGGGGGCCCCGGAACACCGGGGAGCTGTTTTTT
CAIRGPRNTGELFF
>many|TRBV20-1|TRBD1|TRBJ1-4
TGCAGTGCTGGGACAGGAGGAGACGAAAAACTGTTTTTT
CSAGTGGDEKLFF
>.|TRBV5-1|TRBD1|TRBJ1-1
TGCGCCAGCAGCTTAACAGGGGGCGGGGGCACTGAAGCTTTCTTT
CASSLTGGGGTEAFF
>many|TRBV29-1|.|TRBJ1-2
TGCAGCGTTGCGGCCCGAGTAGCGAACTATGGCTACACCTTC
CSVAARVANYGYTF
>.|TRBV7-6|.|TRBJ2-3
TGTGCCAGCAGTACCGGGCCTGGCCCAGATACGCAGTATTTT
CASSTGPGPDTQYF
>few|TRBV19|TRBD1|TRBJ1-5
TGTGCCACCCACGCCGGGACAGGGGCAAGTCAGCCCCAGCATTTT
CATHAGTGASQPQHF